The 19 T cell receptor beta chains presented below share a single source sample, sequenced in a study of shared clonotypes between healthy human individuals (dated by TCRdb to about 2020). Library generation was performed with the immunoSEQ multiplex PCR assay. As stored in TCRdb, this immuneACCESS dataset retains in-frame rearrangements with V and J assigned. A fraction of the clones does not appear; measured against another copy, unresolved V genes explain less than half of the discrepancy, and the remainder lacks a known reason. The sample profile shows millions of clones; about 95% of them were found once. Approximately 1.2% of the sample rests with the top ten. For the CD8 naive samples, CD45RO-negative cells were positively selected for CCR7, yielding a CD45RA+CCR7+ population from which TemRA cells were excluded. Specimen: naive CD8+ T cells sorted from blood. Explained via the paper, the cell subset or site label denotes: CD45RA+CCR7+. The source of these receptors is a man younger than 35 in good health.

This chain joins TRBV4-1 and TRBJ2-5, with D possibly TRBD1 on 7 matching bases. CDR1 is MGHRA and CDR2 is YSYEKL in the germline V gene. V was shortened by 0 bases and J by 11 bases, with 22 bases between the two germline ends. This CDR3 is built from 16 residues. CDR3 nucleotides: TGCGCCAGCAGCCAAGACCCGACAGGGAGGCTGCCTGAGCAGTACTTC. It specifies CASSQDPTGRLPEQYF.

In DNA form, the CDR3 reads TGTGCCAGCAGCATACCGGGACTAGCGGGGGAAAGCACAGATACGCAGTATTTT. Translating gives CASSIPGLAGESTDTQYF. The V and J genes are TRBV9 and TRBJ2-3; 14 nucleotides line up with TRBD2. J was trimmed by 0 bases and V by 4 bases; bases with no gene match: 7. The CDR3 has 18 amino acids. The V gene's germline CDR1 is SGDLS and CDR2 YYNGEE. The complete variable domain, with remaining parts taken from reference TRBV9 and TRBJ2-3, reads DSGVTQTPKHLITATGQRVTLRCSPRSGDLSVYWYQQSLDQGLQFLIQYYNGEERAKGNILERFSAQQFPDLHSELNLSSLELGDSALYFCASSIPGLAGESTDTQYFGPGTRLTVL.

The chain joins TRBV2 to TRBJ2-5; TRBD2 matches at 12 bases. The CDR3 length is 16 residues. Germline V CDR1 and CDR2: SNHLY, FYNNEI. Trimming cost V 4 bases and J 5 bases; bases outside gene matches: 8. The CDR3 coding sequence is TGTGCCAGCAGTGGGCTAGCGGGGGGGCTGGTCGAGACCCAGTACTTC. Its protein product is CASSGLAGGLVETQYF.

The chain couples TRBV19 to TRBJ1-3; D not certain. The germline V and J ends were trimmed by 1 base and 0 bases, with 7 bases remaining between them. This CDR3 is 15 amino acids long. Per the germline V gene, CDR1 is LNHDA and CDR2 is SQIVND (reference sequence). The DNA for the CDR3 is TGTGCCAGTAGTATAGTAGGCGGCTCTGGAAACACCATATATTTT. Translated: CASSIVGGSGNTIYF.

J is TRBJ2-5 and V is TRBV6-1; D is unresolved. Germline V gives CDR1 MNHNS, CDR2 SASEGT. The CDR3 is 14 residues long. Trimming left V 3 bases short and J 5 bases short, with 13 bases between. CDR3 sequence reads: CASSEVAEWETQYF. The CDR3 bases are TGTGCCAGCAGTGAGGTGGCAGAGTGGGAGACCCAGTACTTC.

This rearrangement joins TRBV27 to TRBJ2-7; TRBD1 matches at 7 bases. The V and J ends lost 5 bases and 0 bases, in that order; junction bases with no gene match: 4. This CDR3 has 14 residues. Germline V gene sequence: CDR1 MNHEY, CDR2 SMNVEV (reference sequence). CDR3 residues: CASSDGTASYEQYF. The CDR3 DNA reads as TGTGCCAGCAGTGACGGGACAGCCTCCTACGAGCAGTACTTC.

V and J are TRBV6-1 and TRBJ1-5; D not certain. Trimming took off 2 bases at V and 2 bases at J, with 10 bases between the two ends. From germline, CDR1 is MNHNS and CDR2 SASEGT. This CDR3 is 15 amino acids long. CDR3 loop: CASSEIDAGNQPQHF. The CDR3 DNA is TGTGCCAGCAGTGAAATCGATGCTGGCAATCAGCCCCAGCATTTT.

The rearrangement joins TRBV11-2 to TRBJ2-2; TRBD2 is a possible D gene (5 bases). V lost 6 bases and J 7 bases, leaving 12 bases between the germline ends. The germline CDR1 and CDR2 sequences are SGHAT and FQNNGV. The CDR3 has 13 residues. The CDR3 here is CASSSRDGGELFF. The CDR3 coding sequence is TGTGCCAGCAGTTCCCGGGATGGCGGGGAGCTGTTTTTT.

This clone showed up just once. This chain joins TRBV5-8 and TRBJ1-1; TRBD1 might be the D (5 bases). The CDR3 length is 12 residues. The V and J ends lost 3 bases and 9 bases respectively, with 12 bases between them. The germline CDR1 and CDR2 sequences are SGHTS and YDEGEE. The CDR3 DNA reads TGTGCCAGCAGCTATGGGGCGGGTCAAGCTTTCTTT. The encoded protein is CASSYGAGQAFF.

V gene TRBV30 combines with J gene TRBJ2-1; 10 positions agree with TRBD2. After removal of 0 bases from V and 4 bases from J, the junction contained 3 bases not matched to a gene. The CDR3 loop spans 15 amino acids. Per germline, CDR1 GTSNPN and CDR2 SVGIG (reference sequence). Written as DNA, the CDR3 is TGTGCCTGGAGTGTAACTAGCGGGGTATACAATGAGCAGTTCTTC. This codes for CAWSVTSGVYNEQFF.

The J gene is TRBJ2-7, the V gene TRBV7-8, with D unresolved. V gave up 4 bases and J gave up 4 bases, with 14 bases separating them. There are 14 residues in the CDR3. Germline V gene data show CDR1 as SGHVS and CDR2 as FQNEAQ. The CDR3 coding sequence is TGTGCCAGCAGCTCCTCCTATTGGGAATACGAGCAGTACTTC. Protein product: CASSSSYWEYEQYF.

This clone is a singleton in its sample. J is TRBJ2-1 and V is TRBV28; 7 nucleotides line up with TRBD2. The CDR3 spans 13 residues. V trimming: 9 bases; J trimming: 6 bases; junction bases outside the gene matches: 8. Germline V gene data show CDR1 as MDHEN and CDR2 as SYDVKM. CDR3 nucleotides: TGTGCCAGTGACGAGCCGGGGGGCAATGAGCAGTTCTTC. Protein sequence: CASDEPGGNEQFF.

Points on this clone: Other DNA sequences within the sample encode an identical CDR3. The chain couples TRBV27 to TRBJ2-1; the match to TRBD2 covers 12 bases. CDR3 length: 15 residues. Looked up from germline, CDR1 is MNHEY and CDR2 is SMNVEV (reference sequence). The ends lost 4 bases at V and 5 bases at J; junction bases unmatched: 3. The CDR3 sequence is CASSSLAGGNNEQFF. CDR3 bases: TGTGCCAGCAGTTCCCTAGCGGGGGGGAACAATGAGCAGTTCTTC.

In the case of this clone: The same CDR3 is also encoded by other DNA sequences in this sample. J is TRBJ2-7 and V is TRBV29-1, with TRBD2 matching 7 bases. The CDR3 loop spans 13 amino acids. Germline V gene lookup returns CDR1 SQVTM and CDR2 ANQGSEA. The junction had 5 bases not matched to a gene; V was cut back by 5 bases and J by 1 base. The CDR3 reads CSVRGGSSYEQYF. DNA of the CDR3: TGCAGCGTTCGGGGCGGGAGTTCCTACGAGCAGTACTTC.

In its sample, this clone was seen once. J is TRBJ1-4 and V is TRBV11-2; 8 bases are a match to TRBD1. Germline CDR1 is SGHAT and CDR2 is FQNNGV. This CDR3 spans 15 amino acids. The trim removed 6 bases at V and 1 base at J, leaving 4 bases unmatched. CDR3 sequence: CASRRQGKTNEKLFF. CDR3 sequence (DNA): TGTGCCAGCAGGAGACAGGGGAAAACTAATGAAAAACTGTTTTTT.

The genes are TRBV6-1 and TRBJ2-7; D is unclear. CDR3 size: 15 residues. V lost 2 bases and J 0 bases, leaving 11 bases between the germline ends. The germline CDR1 and CDR2 sequences are MNHNS and SASEGT. CDR3 DNA: TGTGCCAGCAGTGAATGGCCAACAAACTCCTACGAGCAGTACTTC. This sequence encodes CASSEWPTNSYEQYF.

The chain links TRBV28 to TRBJ1-4; D is possibly TRBD1 (5 bases). The CDR3 is 14 amino acids. The V end lost 5 bases, the J end lost 7 bases, and 14 bases lay between the germline ends. Germline assignment: CDR1 MDHEN and CDR2 SYDVKM. The DNA for the CDR3 is TGTGCCAGCAGTCGAGGGGCCGGGATTGAAAAACTGTTTTTT. Its translation is CASSRGAGIEKLFF.

The chain joins TRBV5-1 to TRBJ2-5; D is unclear. The CDR3 totals 14 residues. CDR1 is SGHRS and CDR2 is YFSETQ in the germline V gene. Trimming took 3 bases from V and 5 from J, leaving 14 bases between them. This CDR3 reads CASSWDGVLETQYF. The CDR3 DNA sequence: TGCGCCAGCAGCTGGGATGGGGTTCTGGAGACCCAGTACTTC. Supplemented by reference TRBV5-1 and TRBJ2-5, the full variable domain reads KAGVTQTPRYLIKTRGQQVTLSCSPISGHRSVSWYQQTPGQGLQFLFEYFSETQRNKGNFPGRFSGRQFSNSRSEMNVSTLELGDSALYLCASSWDGVLETQYFGPGTRLLVL.

The CDR3 sequence is CATSTWSTDAAQETQYF. CDR3 DNA sequence: TGTGCCACCAGCACCTGGTCGACGGATGCCGCCCAAGAGACCCAGTACTTC. The chain employs TRBV15 and TRBJ2-5; D unclear. The CDR3 runs to 17 residues. The V gene's germline CDR1 is LNHNV and CDR2 YYDKDF (reference sequence). V lost 4 bases, J lost 1 base, and 19 bases lay in between.